The 5 T cell receptor beta chains in this list originate from one sample, sequenced in a study of control samples from healthy donors and cancer patients. Produced via immunoSEQ multiplex PCR; TCRdb's table is partial and in-frame only. The table includes 250,000 to 300,000 clones, around 79% detected once. The material sequenced was PBMCs. The receptors were gathered from a woman aged 60-70 years with lung cancer.

The genes are TRBV28 and TRBJ2-7; 12 nucleotides agree with TRBD2. J was trimmed by 1 base and V by 7 bases; bases with no gene match: 11. Per the germline V gene, CDR1 is MDHEN and CDR2 is SYDVKM. The CDR3 runs to 17 residues. The CDR3 DNA sequence: TGTGCCAGCACTATCAGTCGACTAGCGGGAGCTTCCTACGAGCAGTACTTC. It specifies CASTISRLAGASYEQYF.

V usage is TRBV18 and J usage is TRBJ2-1; TRBD1 aligns across 9 bases. Per germline, CDR1 KGHSH and CDR2 LQKENI. J was trimmed by 5 bases and V by 4 bases; bases with no gene match: 3. The CDR3 totals 14 residues. For the CDR3, the DNA is TGTGCCAGCTCACGGGGGACAGGGCACAATGAGCAGTTCTTC. This sequence encodes CASSRGTGHNEQFF. The full variable domain, in which reference TRBV18 and TRBJ2-1 provide the parts outside the CDR3, is NAGVMQNPRHLVRRRGQEARLRCSPMKGHSHVYWYRQLPEEGLKFMVYLQKENIIDESGMPKERFSAEFPKEGPSILRIQQVVRGDSAAYFCASSRGTGHNEQFFGPGTRLTVL.

This chain joins TRBV20-1 and TRBJ1-1; D unclear. CDR1 is DFQATT, CDR2 SNEGSKA, per germline (reference sequence). Trimming took off 1 base at V and 11 bases at J, with 11 bases between the two ends. The CDR3 covers 11 residues. CDR3 protein: CSARADTLAFF. The CDR3 DNA reads as TGCAGTGCTAGAGCCGATACGTTGGCTTTCTTT.

CDR3 in amino acids: CASSERKRSLNYDNQPQHF. CDR3 nucleotides: TGTGCCAGCAGTGAAAGGAAACGGAGCCTCAACTACGATAATCAGCCCCAGCATTTT. The rearrangement uses TRBV6-1 and TRBJ1-5; D is undetermined. CDR3 size: 19 residues. The V end lost 2 bases, the J end lost 4 bases, and 24 bases lay between the germline ends. CDR1 is MNHNS and CDR2 is SASEGT in the germline V gene.

This clone was picked up one time. The J gene is TRBJ2-7, the V gene TRBV27; perhaps TRBD1 as D (5 bases). The CDR3 runs to 12 residues. Trimming stripped 8 bases from V and 6 bases from J, with 14 bases between. The germline CDR1 and CDR2 sequences are MNHEY and SMNVEV (reference sequence). Written as DNA, the CDR3 is TGTGCCAGCGGGCCGACAGTCGGCGAGCAGTACTTC. Its protein is CASGPTVGEQYF.